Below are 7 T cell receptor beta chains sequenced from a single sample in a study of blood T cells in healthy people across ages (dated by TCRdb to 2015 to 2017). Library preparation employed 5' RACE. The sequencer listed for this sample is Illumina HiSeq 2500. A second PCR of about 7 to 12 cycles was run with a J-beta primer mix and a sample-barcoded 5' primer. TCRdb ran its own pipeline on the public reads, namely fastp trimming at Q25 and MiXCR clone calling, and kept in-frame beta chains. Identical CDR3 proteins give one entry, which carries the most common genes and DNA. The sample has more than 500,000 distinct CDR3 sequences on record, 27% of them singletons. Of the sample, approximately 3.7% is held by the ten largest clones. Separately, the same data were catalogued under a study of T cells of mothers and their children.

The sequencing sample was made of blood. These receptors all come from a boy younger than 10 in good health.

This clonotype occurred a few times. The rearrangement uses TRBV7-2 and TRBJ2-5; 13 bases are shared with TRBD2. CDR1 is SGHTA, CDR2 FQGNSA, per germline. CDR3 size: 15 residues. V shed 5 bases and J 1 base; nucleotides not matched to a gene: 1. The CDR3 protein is CASSGLAGAQETQYF. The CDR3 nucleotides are TGTGCCAGCAGCGGACTAGCGGGGGCCCAAGAGACCCAGTACTTC.

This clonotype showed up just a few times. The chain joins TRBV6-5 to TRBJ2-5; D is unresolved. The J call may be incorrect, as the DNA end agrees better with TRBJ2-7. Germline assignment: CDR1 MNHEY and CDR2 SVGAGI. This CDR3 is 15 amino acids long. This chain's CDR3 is CASSPTPVGTYEQYF. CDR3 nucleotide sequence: TGTGCCAGCAGCCCAACTCCCGTGGGGACCTACGAGCAGTACTTC.

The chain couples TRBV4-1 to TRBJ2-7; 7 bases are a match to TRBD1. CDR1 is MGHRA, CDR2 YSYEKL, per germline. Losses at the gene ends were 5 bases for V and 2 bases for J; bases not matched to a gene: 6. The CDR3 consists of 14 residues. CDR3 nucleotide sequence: TGCGCCAGCAGCGCCCGGGACAGAGCCTACGAGCAGTACTTC. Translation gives CASSARDRAYEQYF.

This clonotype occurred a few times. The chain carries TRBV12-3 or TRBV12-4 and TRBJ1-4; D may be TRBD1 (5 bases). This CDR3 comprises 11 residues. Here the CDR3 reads CATKRGRKLFF. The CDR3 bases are TGTGCGACCAAAAGGGGCAGAAAACTGTTTTTT.

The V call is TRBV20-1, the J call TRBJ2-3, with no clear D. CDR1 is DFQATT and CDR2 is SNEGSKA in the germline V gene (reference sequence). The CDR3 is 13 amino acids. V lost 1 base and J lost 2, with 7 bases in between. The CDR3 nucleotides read TGCAGTGCTAGAGTGCGGTCCACAGATACGCAGTATTTT. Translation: CSARVRSTDTQYF.

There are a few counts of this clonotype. CDR3 residues: CASSLERGSGETQYF. CDR3 bases: TGCGCCAGCAGCTTGGAACGCGGCAGTGGAGAGACCCAGTACTTC. This chain links TRBV5-1 with TRBJ2-5; D is uncertain. The CDR3 sequence is 15 residues long. Between the trimmed V and J ends, which lost 0 bases and 4 bases, there was a span of 13 bases. Germline V gives CDR1 SGHRS, CDR2 YFSETQ.

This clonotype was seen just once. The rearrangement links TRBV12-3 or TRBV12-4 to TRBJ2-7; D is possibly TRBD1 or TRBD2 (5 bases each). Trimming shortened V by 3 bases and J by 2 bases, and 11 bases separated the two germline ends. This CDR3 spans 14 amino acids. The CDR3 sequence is CASSFEGRTYEQYF. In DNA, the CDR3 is TGTGCCAGCAGTTTCGAGGGACGGACCTACGAGCAGTACTTC.